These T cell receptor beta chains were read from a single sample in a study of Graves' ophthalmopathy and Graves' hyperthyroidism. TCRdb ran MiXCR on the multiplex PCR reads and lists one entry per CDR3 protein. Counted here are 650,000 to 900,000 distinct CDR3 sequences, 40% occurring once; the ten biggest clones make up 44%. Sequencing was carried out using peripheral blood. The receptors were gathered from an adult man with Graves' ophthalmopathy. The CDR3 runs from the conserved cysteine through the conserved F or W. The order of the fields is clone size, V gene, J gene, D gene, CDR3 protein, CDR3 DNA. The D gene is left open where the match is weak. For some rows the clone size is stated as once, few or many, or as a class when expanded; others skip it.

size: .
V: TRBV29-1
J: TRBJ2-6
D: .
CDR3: CSVGRRDQLSGANVLTF
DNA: TGCAGCGTTGGCAGACGGGACCAACTCTCTGGGGCCAACGTCCTGACTTTC

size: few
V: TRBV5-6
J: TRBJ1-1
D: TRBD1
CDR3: CASRHWDRDTEAFF
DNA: TGTGCCAGCCGCCACTGGGACAGGGACACTGAAGCTTTCTTT

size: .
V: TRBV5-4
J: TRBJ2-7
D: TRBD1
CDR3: CASSERQGLYEQYF
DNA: TGTGCCAGCAGCGAGCGACAGGGCCTCTACGAGCAGTACTTC

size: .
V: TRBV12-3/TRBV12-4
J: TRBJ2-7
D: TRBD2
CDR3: CASSQRTSTYEQYF
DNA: TGTGCCAGCAGTCAGAGGACTAGCACCTACGAGCAGTACTTC

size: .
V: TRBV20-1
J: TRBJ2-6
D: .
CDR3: CSASVQSLNSGANVLTF
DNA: TGCAGTGCTAGCGTCCAATCCCTAAACTCTGGGGCCAACGTCCTGACTTTC

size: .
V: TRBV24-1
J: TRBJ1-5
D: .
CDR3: CASNDRVGQPQHF
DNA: TGTGCCAGCAATGATAGGGTGGGCCAGCCCCAGCATTTT

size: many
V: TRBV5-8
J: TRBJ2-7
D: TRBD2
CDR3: CASSAGGVLQTYEQYF
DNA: TGTGCCAGCAGCGCCGGGGGGGTACTACAGACCTACGAGCAGTACTTC

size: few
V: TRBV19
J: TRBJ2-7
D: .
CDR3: CASRDGGGEQYF
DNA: TGTGCTAGTCGGGACGGAGGCGGCGAGCAGTACTTC

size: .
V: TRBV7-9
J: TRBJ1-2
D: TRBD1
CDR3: CASSQGLGTGDGHTF
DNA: TGTGCCAGCAGCCAAGGCCTCGGGACAGGGGATGGCCACACCTTC

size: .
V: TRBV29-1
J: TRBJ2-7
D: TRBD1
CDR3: CSVENRGEAYEQYF
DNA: TGCAGCGTTGAAAACAGGGGGGAGGCCTACGAGCAGTACTTC

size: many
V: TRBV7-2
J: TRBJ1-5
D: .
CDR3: CASSPSRGQPQHF
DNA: TGTGCCAGCAGCCCTAGCCGGGGGCAGCCCCAGCATTTT

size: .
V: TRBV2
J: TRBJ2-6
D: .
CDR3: CASSYSPGAGANVLTF
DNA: TGTGCCAGCAGTTACTCGCCAGGGGCTGGGGCCAACGTCCTGACTTTC

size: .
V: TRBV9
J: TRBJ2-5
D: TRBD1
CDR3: CASSVGQGAETQYF
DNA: TGTGCCAGCAGCGTGGGACAGGGGGCTGAGACCCAGTACTTC

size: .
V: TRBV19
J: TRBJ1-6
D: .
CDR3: CASSMDLRYNSPLHF
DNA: TGTGCCAGTAGTATGGACCTCCGGTATAATTCACCCCTCCACTTT

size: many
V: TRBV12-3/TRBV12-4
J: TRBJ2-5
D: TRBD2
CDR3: CASSPTSGGIQETQYF
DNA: TGTGCCAGCAGTCCCACTAGCGGGGGTATCCAAGAGACCCAGTACTTC

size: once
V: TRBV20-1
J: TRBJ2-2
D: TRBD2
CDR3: CSALVPWELAGGVRNTGELFF
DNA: TGCAGTGCCCTAGTACCGTGGGAACTAGCGGGAGGAGTTCGGAACACCGGGGAGCTGTTTTTT

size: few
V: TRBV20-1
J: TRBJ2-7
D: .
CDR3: CSAIDFTGLLYEQYF
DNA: TGCAGTGCTATTGACTTTACAGGGCTACTCTACGAGCAGTACTTC

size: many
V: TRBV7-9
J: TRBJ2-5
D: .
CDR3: CASSLVGSGQETQYF
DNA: TGTGCCAGCAGCTTAGTGGGTTCTGGGCAAGAGACCCAGTACTTC

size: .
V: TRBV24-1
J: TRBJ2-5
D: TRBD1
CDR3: CATSDGGRGQETQYF
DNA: TGTGCCACCAGTGATGGCGGCAGGGGGCAAGAGACCCAGTACTTC

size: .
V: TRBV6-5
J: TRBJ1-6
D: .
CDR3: CASSYRRDNNSPLHF
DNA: TGTGCCAGCAGTTACCGCCGGGACAATAATTCACCCCTCCACTTT

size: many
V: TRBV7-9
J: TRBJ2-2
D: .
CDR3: CASSLRNTGELFF
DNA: TGTGCCAGCAGCTTACGGAACACCGGGGAGCTGTTTTTT

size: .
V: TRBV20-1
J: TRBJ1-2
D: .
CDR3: CSARDRNSNYGYTF
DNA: TGCAGTGCTAGAGATCGTAATAGCAACTATGGCTACACCTTC